Following are 6 T cell receptor beta chains from one sample sequenced in a study of cytomegalovirus exposure and HLA in healthy donors. The PCR made use of 60 Vbeta and 13 Jbeta primers. The assay was immunoSEQ multiplex PCR, and TCRdb's table has in-frame clones only and misses some. The data hold under 110,000 clones, with roughly 85% observed a single time. Sequencing was performed on PBMCs. All receptors come from a man aged 25 to 40 in good health and CMV-seronegative.

J is TRBJ2-7 and V is TRBV30, with D perhaps matching TRBD2 (6 bases). This CDR3 has 11 amino acids. V lost 8 bases to trimming and J lost 1 base, with 9 bases between them. Looked up from germline, CDR1 is GTSNPN and CDR2 is SVGIG (reference sequence). CDR3 protein: CAGGRSYEQYF. CDR3 nucleotides: TGTGCCGGAGGGAGATCCTACGAGCAGTACTTC.

This sequence joins TRBV6-6 and TRBJ1-4, with 10 bases identical to TRBD1. The CDR3 consists of 15 residues. The V gene end was trimmed by 2 bases and the J gene end by 6 bases; junction bases not matched to a gene: 3. Germline lookup yields CDR1 MNHNY and CDR2 SVGAGI (reference sequence). In nucleotides, the CDR3 is TGTGCCAGCAGTTACACGGACAGGGGGGATGAAAAACTGTTTTTT. Its translation is CASSYTDRGDEKLFF.

V and J are TRBV6-5 and TRBJ1-1, with D unresolved. The CDR3 runs to 13 residues. The germline V and J ends were trimmed by 11 bases and 1 base, with 14 bases remaining between them. The germline CDR1 and CDR2 sequences are MNHEY and SVGAGI. Here the CDR3 reads CASFRGPNTEAFF. CDR3 bases: TGTGCCTCCTTCCGCGGGCCGAACACTGAAGCTTTCTTT.

This sequence joins TRBV6-1 and TRBJ2-7; a weak D match, TRBD1 (6 bases). There are 14 residues in the CDR3. Trimming took 0 bases from V and 4 from J, leaving 10 bases between them. CDR1 is MNHNS, CDR2 SASEGT, per germline. The CDR3 spells CASSEATTGYEQYF. The CDR3, as DNA: TGTGCCAGCAGTGAAGCTACCACAGGGTACGAGCAGTACTTC.

The chain uses TRBV4-1 and TRBJ1-4; TRBD1 matches at 7 bases. Germline loops: CDR1 MGHRA, CDR2 YSYEKL. With 3 bases clipped from V and 4 bases from J, the junction kept 20 bases outside the gene matches. There are 20 residues in the CDR3. Here the CDR3 reads CASSQPQIRNPGQINEKLFF. The CDR3 DNA sequence: TGCGCCAGCAGCCAGCCACAAATCCGAAATCCGGGACAGATTAATGAAAAACTGTTTTTT.

The chain has TRBV21-1 and TRBJ1-5; TRBD1, the D gene given by the table, was not confirmed from the DNA. TRBV21-1 has pseudogene status. The CDR3 consists of 18 residues. The CDR3 DNA reads TGTGCCAGCAGCAAAGTGCGTGGGCCGTTGTATAGCAATCAGCCCCAGCATTTT. Residues: CASSKVRGPLYSNQPQHF.